The next 18 T cell receptor beta chains were all read from a single sample in a study of Tregs in tolerant kidney transplant recipients. Measured with immunoSEQ multiplex PCR; TCRdb has only the in-frame clones, and not every one. The table has tens of thousands of clones, about 89% seen once. Source material: Tregs from blood. All receptors derive from a human donor in good health.

The CDR3 sequence is CASSGGQGRSGNTIYF. The DNA for the CDR3 is TGTGCCAGCAGTGGGGGACAGGGGAGGTCTGGAAACACCATATATTTT. The chain uses TRBV6-4 and TRBJ1-3, with 10 bases identical to TRBD1. The ends lost 4 bases at V and 1 base at J; junction bases unmatched: 4. The CDR3 extends over 16 amino acids. The germline gives CDR1 MRHNA, CDR2 SNTAGT.

The V and J genes are TRBV5-4 and TRBJ1-6; 9 bases fit TRBD1. V was clipped by 0 bases and J by 9 bases; unmatched bases: 4. CDR1 SGHNT and CDR2 YYREEE come from the germline V gene (reference sequence). The CDR3 has 15 amino acids. The CDR3 loop reads CASSLGDRDISPLHF. CDR3 nucleotide sequence: TGTGCCAGCAGCTTGGGGGACAGGGATATTTCACCCCTCCACTTT.

CDR3 in DNA: TGTGCCAGCAGCTTAGGACAGCTAACAACTAATGAAAAACTGTTTTTT. Translation gives CASSLGQLTTNEKLFF. The chain recombines TRBV5-8 with TRBJ1-4; D is possibly TRBD1 (6 bases). V was clipped by 2 bases and J by 0 bases, with 11 bases between them. This CDR3 region has 16 residues. Per the germline V gene, CDR1 is SGHTS and CDR2 is YDEGEE.

The genes are TRBV5-6 and TRBJ1-4; the D gene is possibly TRBD1 (6 bases). CDR1 is SGHDT and CDR2 is YYEEEE in the germline V gene. This CDR3 has 16 residues. V dropped 0 bases and J dropped 4 bases, with 13 bases sitting between them. This chain's CDR3 is CASSLVGGPSNEKLFF. As DNA, the CDR3 is TGTGCCAGCAGCTTGGTCGGGGGGCCCAGTAATGAAAAACTGTTTTTT.

This chain links TRBV11-2 with TRBJ2-7, with 8 bases that match TRBD1. The junction had 12 bases not matched to a gene; V was cut back by 6 bases and J by 5 bases. The CDR3 is made up of 15 amino acids. CDR1 and CDR2 (germline): SGHAT, FQNNGV. The chain's CDR3 is CASSRGQGLFNEQYF. The CDR3 nucleotides read TGTGCCAGCAGTAGAGGACAGGGTTTATTCAACGAGCAGTACTTC.

The J gene is TRBJ1-1, the V gene TRBV9; 8 bases match TRBD1. Germline CDR1 is SGDLS and CDR2 is YYNGEE. This CDR3 is built from 17 residues. After removal of 3 bases from V and 0 bases from J, the junction contained 10 bases not matched to a gene. CDR3 in amino acids: CASSGQGAHPMNTEAFF. The CDR3 coding sequence is TGTGCCAGCAGCGGCCAGGGGGCCCACCCAATGAACACTGAAGCTTTCTTT.

The chain is built from TRBV6-5 and TRBJ1-6; 7 bases are shared with TRBD1. Germline CDR1 reads MNHEY; CDR2 reads SVGAGI. With 6 bases clipped from V and 7 bases from J, the junction kept 6 bases outside the gene matches. This CDR3 has 14 residues. The DNA for the CDR3 is TGTGCCAGCAGAACCGGGACAGAGAATTCACCCCTCCACTTT. Translating it yields CASRTGTENSPLHF.

V usage is TRBV10-1 and J usage is TRBJ2-7; either TRBD1 or TRBD2 may supply D (5 bases each). Germline V gives CDR1 WNHNN, CDR2 SYGVQD (reference sequence). The ends were cut back, 1 base at V and 5 bases at J, with 12 bases in the middle. This CDR3 comprises 14 residues. The CDR3 DNA sequence: TGCGCCAGCAGTGAGTATGGGGGAGCTAACGAGCAGTACTTC. Translation gives CASSEYGGANEQYF.

Of note for this clone: Within the sample, other DNA sequences also encode this same CDR3. The J gene is TRBJ1-2, the V gene TRBV2; a possible D gene is TRBD1 (6 bases). Germline V lookup: CDR1 SNHLY, CDR2 FYNNEI. This CDR3 comprises 13 residues. V gave up 2 bases and J gave up 7 bases, with 11 bases separating them. The CDR3 loop reads CASSERGVGGYTF. CDR3 in DNA: TGTGCCAGCAGTGAAAGGGGGGTGGGTGGCTACACCTTC. Based on the CDR3 plus reference TRBV2 and TRBJ1-2, the full variable domain is EPEVTQTPSHQVTQMGQEVILRCVPISNHLYFYWYRQILGQKVEFLVSFYNNEISEKSEIFDDQFSVERPDGSNFTLKIRSTKLEDSAMYFCASSERGVGGYTFGSGTRLTVV.

This sequence joins TRBV5-4 and TRBJ2-7, with a weak D call TRBD1 (5 bases). CDR1 SGHNT and CDR2 YYREEE come from the germline V gene (reference sequence). The CDR3 is 15 amino acids. Trimming removed 1 base from V and 0 bases from J, with 11 bases in between. This CDR3 is CASSLSQASSYEQYF. The CDR3, as DNA: TGTGCCAGCAGCTTGTCACAGGCAAGCTCCTACGAGCAGTACTTC.

V usage is TRBV6-5 and J usage is TRBJ1-4; TRBD1 might be the D (5 bases). Germline CDR1 and CDR2: MNHEY and SVGAGI. The length of the CDR3 is 15 residues. V was shortened by 4 bases and J by 1 base, with 10 bases between the two germline ends. Written as DNA, the CDR3 is TGTGCCAGCAGTTCCGGGGCTCTAACTAATGAAAAACTGTTTTTT. Encoded protein: CASSSGALTNEKLFF.

This clone was seen a few times. An end of the junction differs from the germline gene, which may be a read error. The CDR3 coding sequence is TGTGCCAGCAGCATAGCGGGAGGTCAACCGACCCAGTACTTC. It encodes CASSIAGGQPTQYF. The rearrangement links TRBV7-8 to TRBJ2-5, with 10 nucleotides matching TRBD2. CDR1 is SGHVS and CDR2 is FQNEAQ in the germline V gene. The CDR3 has 14 residues. The entire variable domain, with the rest obtained from reference TRBV7-8 and TRBJ2-5, is as follows: GAGVSQSPRYKVAKRGQDVALRCDPISGHVSLFWYQQALGQGPEFLTYFQNEAQLDKSGLPSDRFFAERPEGSVSTLKIQRTQQEDSAVYLCASSIAGGQPTQYFGPGTRLLVL.

The chain has TRBV6-1 and TRBJ2-7; D is possibly TRBD1 or TRBD2 (6 bases each). The germline V gene encodes CDR1 MNHNS and CDR2 SASEGT. This CDR3 is 15 amino acids long. Trimming took off 5 bases at V and 5 bases at J, with 19 bases between the two ends. The CDR3 protein is CASSSQGGSSHEQYF. The CDR3, as DNA: TGTGCCAGCAGTTCCCAAGGGGGGTCTTCCCACGAGCAGTACTTC.

In its sample, this clone was seen once. The chain combines TRBV2 with TRBJ1-3, with 7 bases that match TRBD1. Trimming took 6 bases from V and 1 from J; bases not matched to a gene: 9. Germline V lookup: CDR1 SNHLY, CDR2 FYNNEI. The CDR3 is 16 amino acids. CDR3 nucleotides: TGTGCCAGCAGCCGGGACAGCCCTCGATCTGGAAACACCATATATTTT. This codes for CASSRDSPRSGNTIYF.

The J gene is TRBJ2-2, the V gene TRBV30, with D maybe TRBD2 (6 bases). The germline V gene has CDR1 GTSNPN and CDR2 SVGIG (reference sequence). CDR3 length: 20 amino acids. V lost 1 base, J lost 6 bases, and 30 bases lay in between. In DNA form, the CDR3 reads TGTGCCTGGAGTGGGTTCCGACCAACACCGGGACTTAGGGTGGCCGGGGAGCTGTTTTTT. Translation: CAWSGFRPTPGLRVAGELFF.

The chain combines TRBV11-3 with TRBJ2-3; 12 nucleotides match TRBD2. The ends lost 9 bases at V and 5 bases at J; junction bases unmatched: 6. Germline CDR1 and CDR2: SGHNT and YENEEA. The CDR3 has 14 residues. In nucleotides, the CDR3 is TGTGCCAGTGGACTAGCGGGATCGGAAGATACGCAGTATTTT. It specifies CASGLAGSEDTQYF.

The chain recombines TRBV18 with TRBJ1-2; D gene uncertain. From germline, CDR1 is KGHSH and CDR2 LQKENI. The CDR3 runs 13 residues. V lost 2 bases to trimming and J lost 5 bases, with 9 bases between them. CDR3 bases: TGTGCCAGCTCACCAGGCCCGGGGTATGGCTACACCTTC. Protein: CASSPGPGYGYTF.

The chain links TRBV29-1 to TRBJ2-5, with TRBD2 as a possible D gene (5 bases). The CDR3 has 14 residues. The germline gives CDR1 SQVTM, CDR2 ANQGSEA. Trimming removed 7 bases from V and 4 bases from J, with 19 bases in between. The CDR3 sequence: CSGSARTLGETQYF. CDR3 sequence (DNA): TGCAGCGGCTCAGCTCGGACTCTCGGAGAGACCCAGTACTTC.